The rows below give T cell receptor beta chains drawn from one sample of a study of T cells in Graves' hyperthyroidism and ophthalmopathy. From the multiplex PCR reads, TCRdb called clonotypes with MiXCR, one entry per CDR3 protein. The sample records 350,000 to 450,000 distinct CDR3 sequences, about 15% being singletons. Sequenced sample: blood. These TCRs come from a woman between 55 and 75 years old with Graves' hyperthyroidism. Both conserved end residues are part of each CDR3. A D gene is named only where the DNA matches it firmly. Some rows have no size entry. The others give once, few or many, or a class for an expanded clone.

D | J | length | V | size | CDR3 | DNA
TRBD1 | TRBJ1-5 | 15 | TRBV19 | - | CASSIGTGFSQPQHF | TGTGCCAGTAGTATAGGGACAGGCTTTAGTCAGCCCCAGCATTTT
- | TRBJ1-1 | 13 | TRBV5-1 | many | CASGSSPGTEAFF | TGCGCCAGCGGAAGCTCTCCGGGGACTGAAGCTTTCTTT
- | TRBJ2-5 | 14 | TRBV18 | many | CASSPQGFQETQYF | TGTGCCAGCTCACCACAGGGGTTCCAAGAGACCCAGTACTTC
- | TRBJ2-7 | 13 | TRBV11-2 | many | CASRKLGIHEQYF | TGTGCCAGCAGAAAACTAGGTATCCACGAGCAGTACTTC
TRBD2 | TRBJ2-7 | 15 | TRBV2 | many | CASSGKAGGPDEQYF | TGTGCCAGCAGTGGGAAAGCGGGAGGGCCGGACGAGCAGTACTTC
- | TRBJ1-2 | 14 | TRBV27 | many | CASRPECPAKGYTF | TGTGCCAGCAGGCCCGAATGCCCCGCAAAAGGCTACACCTTC
TRBD1 | TRBJ2-2 | 15 | TRBV24-1 | many | CATSATGERTGELFF | TGTGCCACCAGTGCGACAGGGGAGAGGACCGGGGAGCTGTTTTTT
- | TRBJ1-1 | 13 | TRBV20-1 | many | CSVRTVGWTEAFF | TGCAGTGTCCGAACGGTAGGGTGGACTGAAGCTTTCTTT
TRBD2 | TRBJ2-1 | 16 | TRBV7-6 | - | CASSLKGLALYNEQFF | TGTGCCAGCAGCTTAAAGGGACTAGCTCTCTACAATGAGCAGTTCTTC
TRBD1 | TRBJ2-7 | 15 | TRBV10-3 | - | CAISESPQGAYEQYF | TGTGCCATCAGTGAGAGCCCACAGGGGGCCTACGAGCAGTACTTC
TRBD1 | TRBJ1-6 | 16 | TRBV6-1 | - | CASSWILRGQNSPLHF | TGTGCCAGCAGTTGGATTCTCAGGGGGCAGAATTCACCCCTCCACTTT
TRBD2 | TRBJ2-1 | 16 | TRBV6-5 | many | CASSYSGLAGENEQFF | TGTGCCAGCAGTTACTCGGGACTAGCGGGAGAAAATGAGCAGTTCTTC
- | TRBJ2-3 | 16 | TRBV11-2 | many | CASSNTYFSSTDTQYF | TGTGCCAGCAGCAATACCTACTTCTCTAGCACAGATACGCAGTATTTT
- | TRBJ2-2 | 11 | TRBV6-1 | few | CASMGYQGLFF | TGTGCCAGCATGGGGTACCAGGGGCTGTTTTTT
- | TRBJ1-1 | 12 | TRBV20-1 | many | CSARSPNTEAFF | TGCAGTGCTAGGTCGCCGAACACTGAAGCTTTCTTT
TRBD1 | TRBJ2-4 | 16 | TRBV11-2 | many | CASSQTTGGRWNIQYF | TGTGCCAGCAGCCAGACTACAGGGGGCCGGTGGAACATTCAGTACTTC
TRBD2 | TRBJ2-2 | 16 | TRBV28 | - | CASSDPAAGDTGELFF | TGTGCCAGCAGTGACCCAGCCGCGGGAGACACCGGGGAGCTGTTTTTT
TRBD1 | TRBJ1-1 | 17 | TRBV12-3/TRBV12-4 | - | CASSLVGRGLVRTEAFF | TGTGCCAGCAGTTTAGTTGGCAGGGGGCTTGTTCGGACTGAAGCTTTCTTT
- | TRBJ2-1 | 15 | TRBV20-1 | many | CSAGDLTRPYNEQFF | TGCAGTGCTGGGGACTTGACTAGACCCTACAATGAGCAGTTCTTC
TRBD1 | TRBJ1-2 | 15 | TRBV11-3 | many | CASSVAGGAGYGYTF | TGTGCTAGCAGCGTAGCAGGGGGCGCCGGGTATGGCTACACCTTC
TRBD1 | TRBJ2-5 | 14 | TRBV11-2 | many | CASSQTGGWETQYF | TGTGCCAGCAGCCAAACAGGGGGTTGGGAGACCCAGTACTTC
- | TRBJ2-5 | 13 | TRBV6-1 | many | CASSESGLGTQYF | TGTGCCAGCAGTGAATCAGGGTTAGGGACCCAGTACTTC
TRBD2 | TRBJ2-5 | 16 | TRBV5-5 | - | CASSQDYAGVRETQYF | TGTGCCAGCAGCCAAGATTACGCGGGAGTTAGGGAGACCCAGTACTTC
- | TRBJ2-7 | 13 | TRBV2 | many | CATQGTLPYEQYF | TGTGCCACACAGGGGACTCTTCCCTACGAGCAGTACTTC
- | TRBJ1-2 | 11 | TRBV27 | few | CASSNFYGYTF | TGTGCCAGCAGCAACTTTTATGGCTACACCTTC
TRBD2 | TRBJ2-5 | 18 | TRBV11-2 | many | CASSSRTSGRGYKETQYF | TGTGCCAGCAGCTCCCGGACTAGCGGGAGAGGTTATAAGGAGACCCAGTACTTC
TRBD1 | TRBJ1-5 | 13 | TRBV28 | many | CASIWTGGGPQHF | TGTGCCAGCATCTGGACAGGGGGAGGGCCCCAGCATTTT
- | TRBJ2-7 | 15 | TRBV11-2 | - | CASSGWAGWIYEQYF | TGTGCCAGCAGTGGATGGGCGGGCTGGATCTACGAGCAGTACTTC
- | TRBJ2-3 | 14 | TRBV5-1 | - | CASSLGELADTQYF | TGCGCCAGCAGCTTGGGAGAACTGGCAGATACGCAGTATTTT
TRBD2 | TRBJ2-7 | 15 | TRBV12-3/TRBV12-4 | many | CASRRGTSGRDEQYF | TGTGCCAGCAGACGGGGGACTAGCGGGAGGGACGAGCAGTACTTC
- | TRBJ2-3 | 11 | TRBV12-3/TRBV12-4 | few | CASSRIDTQYF | TGTGCCAGCAGTAGGATAGATACGCAGTATTTT
TRBD2 | TRBJ2-7 | 14 | TRBV27 | many | CATKRVAGGGGQYF | TGTGCAACCAAGAGAGTGGCGGGAGGGGGAGGGCAGTACTTC
- | TRBJ2-5 | 16 | TRBV18 | - | CASTADDSPERETQYF | TGTGCCAGCACCGCTGATGACTCGCCGGAGAGGGAGACCCAGTACTTC
- | TRBJ2-2 | 14 | TRBV11-2 | - | CASSFQRNAGELFF | TGTGCCAGCAGCTTCCAGCGCAACGCCGGGGAGCTGTTTTTT
TRBD1 | TRBJ2-4 | 12 | TRBV12-3/TRBV12-4 | few | CASSGQGVIQYF | TGTGCCAGCAGCGGACAGGGGGTCATTCAGTACTTC
TRBD1 | TRBJ1-5 | 15 | TRBV6-1 | - | CASRRTGALNQPQHF | TGTGCCAGCAGGCGGACAGGGGCCTTAAATCAGCCCCAGCATTTT
- | TRBJ2-1 | 16 | TRBV20-1 | many | CSALNRGRAFRDEQFF | TGCAGTGCCTTGAATAGGGGCAGGGCGTTTAGGGATGAGCAGTTCTTC
TRBD1 | TRBJ1-4 | 15 | TRBV5-1 | many | CASSPTGEANEKLFF | TGCGCCAGCAGCCCCACAGGGGAAGCTAATGAAAAACTGTTTTTT
- | TRBJ2-7 | 14 | TRBV6-1 | many | CASSHNRVGNEQYF | TGTGCCAGCAGCCACAACAGGGTAGGCAACGAGCAGTACTTC
TRBD2 | TRBJ2-5 | 14 | TRBV20-1 | few | CSATSGRSQETQYF | TGCAGTGCCACTAGCGGGAGGAGCCAAGAGACCCAGTACTTC
TRBD1 | TRBJ1-4 | 14 | TRBV12-3/TRBV12-4 | few | CASSDSGQGEKLFF | TGTGCCAGCAGTGATTCCGGACAGGGTGAAAAACTGTTTTTT
- | TRBJ1-1 | 13 | TRBV4-1 | many | CASSQDRDTEAFF | TGCGCCAGCAGCCAAGACAGGGACACTGAAGCTTTCTTT
TRBD1 | TRBJ1-2 | 16 | TRBV7-8 | - | CASSPQGGPTPYGYTF | TGTGCCAGCAGTCCCCAGGGGGGCCCCACTCCATATGGCTACACCTTC
TRBD2 | TRBJ2-5 | 15 | TRBV6-5 | - | CASSSPLAAQETQYF | TGTGCCAGCAGTTCGCCCCTAGCGGCCCAAGAGACCCAGTACTTC
- | TRBJ2-5 | 13 | TRBV11-2 | - | CASSLPREETQYF | TGTGCCAGCAGCTTACCACGAGAGGAGACCCAGTACTTC